Following are 32 T cell receptor beta chains from one sample sequenced in a study of CD4+ T cells in melanoma. Repertoires were generated with immunoSEQ multiplex PCR, while TCRdb's copy carries only in-frame clones and drops some. The sample consists of fewer than 15,000 clones, around 80% of them appearing once. The material sequenced was cells from a culture (not recorded whether cultured in vitro). These receptors were obtained from a human donor with melanoma.

The genes are TRBV6-5 and TRBJ1-2; D is undetermined. V lost 6 bases and J lost 1, with 9 bases in between. Looked up from germline, CDR1 is MNHEY and CDR2 is SVGAGI. The CDR3 loop spans 13 amino acids. The CDR3 DNA sequence: TGTGCCAGCAGGCCTACAAGTAACTATGGCTACACCTTC. The encoded protein is CASRPTSNYGYTF.

V and J are TRBV6-1 and TRBJ2-4; 9 bases line up with TRBD1. Losses at the gene ends were 1 base for V and 1 base for J; bases not matched to a gene: 5. Germline V gene lookup returns CDR1 MNHNS and CDR2 SASEGT. The length of the CDR3 is 17 residues. This CDR3 reads CASSEVRQGVAKNIQYF. The CDR3 DNA reads TGTGCCAGCAGTGAAGTGAGACAGGGGGTGGCCAAAAACATTCAGTACTTC.

This clone was observed once. The CDR3 DNA is TGTGCCAGCAGTTTAAGAGGGGATCGGTATGGCTACACCTTC. Its protein is CASSLRGDRYGYTF. The chain has TRBV28 and TRBJ1-2; TRBD1 is a possible D gene (5 bases). CDR1 MDHEN and CDR2 SYDVKM come from the germline V gene. The CDR3 is 14 amino acids. The V gene lost 2 bases and the J gene lost 5 bases, with 12 bases spanning the gap.

The J gene is TRBJ2-1, the V gene TRBV28; D is uncertain. Germline assignment: CDR1 MDHEN and CDR2 SYDVKM. V shed 4 bases and J shed 7 bases, with 14 bases lying between them. The CDR3 runs to 14 residues. The CDR3 sequence is CASSSRKGRNEQFF. CDR3 nucleotides: TGTGCCAGCAGTTCCCGGAAGGGTCGGAATGAGCAGTTCTTC.

This clone came up a few times. This sequence joins TRBV2 and TRBJ2-7, with D possibly matching TRBD1 (7 bases). Germline V gene sequence: CDR1 SNHLY, CDR2 FYNNEI. Trimming shortened V by 7 bases and J by 0 bases, and 10 bases separated the two germline ends. The CDR3 length is 13 residues. The CDR3 coding sequence is TGTGCCAGCACAGGGGGGACCTCCTACGAGCAGTACTTC. Protein product: CASTGGTSYEQYF.

V is TRBV5-1 and J is TRBJ2-2; D uncertain. Germline V gives CDR1 SGHRS, CDR2 YFSETQ. The CDR3 sequence is 15 residues long. The V and J ends lost 3 bases and 0 bases respectively, with 9 bases between them. The CDR3 region has the DNA TGCGCCAGCAGCTCCACTCGAACGAACACCGGGGAGCTGTTTTTT. Translation: CASSSTRTNTGELFF.

V gene TRBV5-1 combines with J gene TRBJ2-3, with 10 nucleotides matching TRBD2. The CDR3 covers 18 residues. Trimming at V came to 0 bases and at J to 6 bases, leaving 13 bases not matched to a gene. Per the germline V gene, CDR1 is SGHRS and CDR2 is YFSETQ. The CDR3 here is CASSLAEAAGGRMDTQYF. CDR3 nucleotides: TGCGCCAGCAGCTTGGCCGAGGCAGCGGGGGGGCGAATGGATACGCAGTATTTT.

The J gene is TRBJ1-4, the V gene TRBV6-1; 8 nucleotides agree with TRBD1. CDR1 and CDR2 (germline): MNHNS, SASEGT. Trimming cost V 6 bases and J 8 bases; bases outside gene matches: 5. CDR3 length: 13 amino acids. CDR3 sequence: CASRRQGLEKLFF. The DNA for the CDR3 is TGTGCCAGCAGGAGACAGGGGCTCGAAAAACTGTTTTTT.

The rearrangement uses TRBV11-2 and TRBJ2-5; D is tentatively TRBD1 or TRBD2 (5 bases each). CDR1 and CDR2 (germline): SGHAT, FQNNGV. This CDR3 has 12 residues. The germline V and J ends were trimmed by 3 bases and 5 bases, with 7 bases remaining between them. The CDR3 DNA is TGTGCCAGCAGCTTCTGGGGGGAGACCCAGTACTTC. Its translation is CASSFWGETQYF.

V is TRBV7-8 and J is TRBJ1-1; D might be TRBD1 (6 bases). The V end lost 2 bases, the J end lost 4 bases, and 11 bases lay between the germline ends. The CDR3 has 14 residues. The germline V gene has CDR1 SGHVS and CDR2 FQNEAQ. DNA for the CDR3: TGTGCCAGCAGCTTACAGGGGCAAGGCACTGAAGCTTTCTTT. Its protein is CASSLQGQGTEAFF. Full variable domain (remainder filled in from reference TRBV7-8 and TRBJ1-1): GAGVSQSPRYKVAKRGQDVALRCDPISGHVSLFWYQQALGQGPEFLTYFQNEAQLDKSGLPSDRFFAERPEGSVSTLKIQRTQQEDSAVYLCASSLQGQGTEAFFGQGTRLTVV.

This chain uses TRBV5-1 with TRBJ2-1; D unresolved. Germline V gene sequence: CDR1 SGHRS, CDR2 YFSETQ. This CDR3 comprises 16 residues. Trimming stripped 0 bases from V and 2 bases from J, with 12 bases between. CDR3 DNA sequence: TGCGCCAGCAGCTTGGGAGGATTTACCCCCTACAATGAGCAGTTCTTC. Amino acid sequence: CASSLGGFTPYNEQFF.

V is TRBV30 and J is TRBJ1-2, with TRBD1 as a possible D gene (6 bases). The CDR3 consists of 14 residues. The V gene's germline CDR1 is GTSNPN and CDR2 SVGIG (reference sequence). The V gene lost 1 base and the J gene lost 8 bases, with 17 bases spanning the gap. The CDR3 nucleotides read TGTGCCTGGAGTGCCGGACAGACCACCTCCGGCTACACCTTC. Translating gives CAWSAGQTTSGYTF.

The chain recombines TRBV7-9 with TRBJ1-1; D possibly corresponds to TRBD1 (6 bases). The V end was cut by 5 bases, the J end by 0 bases, with 13 bases between. CDR1 SEHNR and CDR2 FQNEAQ come from the germline V gene (reference sequence). The CDR3 has 15 amino acids. The CDR3 coding sequence is TGTGCCAGCAGCCCAGTAGGGGGGATGAACACTGAAGCTTTCTTT. Encoded protein: CASSPVGGMNTEAFF. Combining the CDR3 with reference TRBV7-9 and TRBJ1-1 gives the whole variable domain DTGVSQNPRHKITKRGQNVTFRCDPISEHNRLYWYRQTLGQGPEFLTYFQNEAQLEKSRLLSDRFSAERPKGSFSTLEIQRTEQGDSAMYLCASSPVGGMNTEAFFGQGTRLTVV.

The chain has TRBV12-5 and TRBJ2-7; 10 nucleotides match TRBD2. The V segment lost 3 bases and the J segment 2 bases; nucleotides outside the gene matches: 10. CDR3 length: 17 residues. CDR1 is LGHNT, CDR2 FRNRAP, per germline. The CDR3 protein is CASGFFPTSGVPYEQYF. As DNA, the CDR3 is TGTGCTAGTGGTTTCTTTCCCACTAGCGGGGTTCCCTACGAGCAGTACTTC.

V usage is TRBV28 and J usage is TRBJ1-4, with a possible D match to TRBD1 (6 bases). Per germline, CDR1 MDHEN and CDR2 SYDVKM. V was trimmed by 5 bases and J by 8 bases, leaving 15 bases between them. This CDR3 comprises 14 residues. Here the CDR3 DNA reads TGTGCCAGCAGTGGTGGGGGGCGGAGCGAAAAACTGTTTTTT. It codes for CASSGGGRSEKLFF.

The V call is TRBV30, the J call TRBJ2-2; no clear D gene. Germline V gives CDR1 GTSNPN, CDR2 SVGIG (reference sequence). Trimming left V 1 base short and J 0 bases short, with 9 bases between. This CDR3 contains 15 residues. The CDR3 DNA reads TGTGCCTGGAGTGACTCGCCGACGAACACCGGGGAGCTGTTTTTT. Translating it yields CAWSDSPTNTGELFF.

V gene TRBV6-5 combines with J gene TRBJ1-5, with D perhaps matching TRBD1 (5 bases). CDR1 is MNHEY, CDR2 SVGAGI, per germline. The V gene lost 8 bases and the J gene lost 3 bases, with 11 bases spanning the gap. CDR3 length: 13 residues. CDR3 DNA sequence: TGTGCCAGCCAGCGGGGCCCCAATCAGCCCCAGCATTTT. Protein product: CASQRGPNQPQHF.

This clone has only one observation. This rearrangement joins TRBV5-1 to TRBJ2-3; 8 bases agree with TRBD2. J gave up 2 bases and V 2 bases, and 1 base lay outside the gene matches. Per the germline V gene, CDR1 is SGHRS and CDR2 is YFSETQ. This CDR3 has 14 amino acids. CDR3 in DNA: TGCGCCAGCAGCTTTAGCGGGGCCACAGATACGCAGTATTTT. Protein product: CASSFSGATDTQYF.

The chain couples TRBV10-1 to TRBJ2-7; no reliable D call. The V gene lost 3 bases and the J gene lost 13 bases, with 22 bases spanning the gap. The V gene's germline CDR1 is WNHNN and CDR2 SYGVQD (reference sequence). The CDR3 is 14 residues long. The CDR3 loop reads CASSEYQGSGPSYF. CDR3 DNA: TGCGCCAGCAGTGAATACCAAGGGTCTGGACCATCTTACTTC.

This clone was counted a few times. The rearrangement uses TRBV11-2 and TRBJ1-2; a possible D gene is TRBD1 (6 bases). Trimming pared 2 bases from V and 4 bases from J, leaving 14 bases between. CDR1 SGHAT and CDR2 FQNNGV come from the germline V gene. The CDR3 totals 15 residues. The CDR3 DNA reads as TGTGCCAGCAGCTTAACGGGGCAAGGGGGCTATGGCTACACCTTC. Residues: CASSLTGQGGYGYTF. Complete variable domain (other parts from reference TRBV11-2 and TRBJ1-2): EAGVAQSPRYKIIEKRQSVAFWCNPISGHATLYWYQQILGQGPKLLIQFQNNGVVDDSQLPKDRFSAERLKGVDSTLKIQPAKLEDSAVYLCASSLTGQGGYGYTFGSGTRLTVV.

The genes are TRBV5-1 and TRBJ2-3, with TRBD2 identical over 10 bases. From germline, CDR1 is SGHRS and CDR2 YFSETQ. This CDR3 region has 15 residues. With 0 bases clipped from V and 10 bases from J, the junction kept 8 bases outside the gene matches. CDR3 DNA: TGCGCCAGCAGCTTGGCGGCTAGCGGGGGACGCGCGCAGTATTTT. Protein product: CASSLAASGGRAQYF.

The rearrangement joins TRBV9 to TRBJ1-5; possible D gene TRBD1, 6 bases. This CDR3 has 15 amino acids. Germline assignment: CDR1 SGDLS and CDR2 YYNGEE. V was trimmed by 1 base and J by 7 bases, leaving 15 bases between them. The CDR3 bases are TGTGCCAGCAGCGTAACGGGACAAGGCAGCCAGCCCCAGCATTTT. Amino acids: CASSVTGQGSQPQHF.

The table lists this clone with a count of one. This chain uses TRBV18 with TRBJ1-1, with 10 bases matching TRBD1. There are 16 residues in the CDR3. J gave up 1 base and V 6 bases, and 8 bases lay outside the gene matches. Germline CDR1 reads KGHSH; CDR2 reads LQKENI. CDR3 amino acids: CASSRDRGLGNTEAFF. The CDR3 DNA reads as TGTGCCAGCTCGCGAGACAGGGGGCTGGGGAACACTGAAGCTTTCTTT.

This chain links TRBV7-2 with TRBJ2-3; D may be TRBD2 (7 bases). The V end was cut by 5 bases, the J end by 0 bases, with 15 bases between. This CDR3 comprises 16 residues. Germline V lookup: CDR1 SGHTA, CDR2 FQGNSA. The CDR3 nucleotides read TGTGCCAGCAGCAATTGGGGGCGGGGGAGCACAGATACGCAGTATTTT. Protein: CASSNWGRGSTDTQYF.

The chain uses TRBV6-1 and TRBJ2-2, with TRBD2 matching over 9 bases. Unmatched junction bases numbered 8, after V lost 8 bases and J lost 4 bases. CDR1 is MNHNS and CDR2 is SASEGT in the germline V gene. The CDR3 has 15 amino acids. The CDR3 DNA follows: TGTGCCAGCCCTCGACTAGCGGATAGCACCGGGGAGCTGTTTTTT. It yields the protein CASPRLADSTGELFF.

The DNA of the CDR3 is TGTGCCAGCAGCTTAGAGATTCTAAACGCCGGGGGTTTGAATACGCAGTATTTT. It yields the protein CASSLEILNAGGLNTQYF. The chain joins TRBV11-2 to TRBJ2-3; tentatively, D is TRBD2 (6 bases). V lost 0 bases to trimming and J lost 7 bases, with 23 bases between them. Per the germline V gene, CDR1 is SGHAT and CDR2 is FQNNGV. The CDR3 extends over 18 amino acids. The variable domain in full, with the rest retrieved from reference TRBV11-2 and TRBJ2-3, is EAGVAQSPRYKIIEKRQSVAFWCNPISGHATLYWYQQILGQGPKLLIQFQNNGVVDDSQLPKDRFSAERLKGVDSTLKIQPAKLEDSAVYLCASSLEILNAGGLNTQYFGPGTRLTVL.

This rearrangement joins TRBV5-5 to TRBJ2-1; no clear D. With 2 bases removed from V and 7 bases from J, the gap between germline ends came to 4 bases. The CDR3 runs to 11 residues. CDR1 is SGHKS, CDR2 YYEKEE, per germline (reference sequence). The CDR3: CASSFRNEQFF. CDR3 nucleotide sequence: TGTGCCAGCAGCTTCCGTAATGAGCAGTTCTTC.

This chain joins TRBV5-5 and TRBJ2-5; D call uncertain. V was shortened by 0 bases and J by 7 bases, with 13 bases between the two germline ends. CDR1 and CDR2 (germline): SGHKS, YYEKEE (reference sequence). The CDR3 is 14 amino acids. DNA of the CDR3: TGTGCCAGCAGCTTGGCGGCGTCGGTAGGGACCCAGTACTTC. Its protein is CASSLAASVGTQYF.

The V and J genes are TRBV7-9 and TRBJ2-2; 12 bases align to TRBD1. V lost 4 bases and J lost 0; bases outside the gene matches: 3. The CDR3 is 17 amino acids. Germline V gives CDR1 SEHNR, CDR2 FQNEAQ (reference sequence). The CDR3 DNA follows: TGTGCCAGCAGCTCCGGGACAGGGGGCGCGAACACCGGGGAGCTGTTTTTT. Residues: CASSSGTGGANTGELFF.

The chain employs TRBV19 and TRBJ1-6; D gene ambiguous. Trimming stripped 2 bases from V and 0 bases from J, with 5 bases between. Germline CDR1 reads LNHDA; CDR2 reads SQIVND (reference sequence). CDR3 length: 15 amino acids. The chain's CDR3 is CASSITSSYNSPLHF. CDR3 sequence (DNA): TGTGCCAGTAGTATAACCAGCTCCTATAATTCACCCCTCCACTTT.

This chain connects TRBV27 to TRBJ2-2; tentative D call: TRBD1 (5 bases). The germline V gene encodes CDR1 MNHEY and CDR2 SMNVEV (reference sequence). The length of the CDR3 is 14 residues. V was pared by 7 bases and J by 0 bases, with 9 bases between. CDR3 sequence: CASKGFANTGELFF. The CDR3 nucleotides are TGTGCCAGCAAGGGGTTCGCGAACACCGGGGAGCTGTTTTTT.

This rearrangement joins TRBV7-8 to TRBJ1-2; the match to TRBD1 covers 7 bases. The V gene end was trimmed by 5 bases and the J gene end by 6 bases; junction bases not matched to a gene: 9. Germline CDR1 and CDR2: SGHVS and FQNEAQ. The CDR3 has 14 amino acids. DNA for the CDR3: TGTGCCAGCAGCCTACTGGACAGGTCTCATGGCTACACCTTC. Its protein product is CASSLLDRSHGYTF.